What follows are 11 T cell receptor beta chains derived from one specimen sequenced in a study of T cell responses to AZD1222 COVID-19 vaccine. Some clones are missing from TCRdb's copy, which holds only in-frame ones; the method was immunoSEQ multiplex PCR. The sample lists 130,000 to 150,000 clones; roughly 94% were seen once. Sequencing used peripheral blood, obtained on day 0 of AZD1222 vaccination. These receptors came from an adult in good health.

The gene calls are TRBV5-6 and TRBJ1-2; D gene unclear. From germline, CDR1 is SGHDT and CDR2 YYEEEE. CDR3 size: 14 residues. With 1 base removed from V and 3 bases from J, the gap between germline ends came to 10 bases. CDR3 sequence reads: CASSLSRADYGYTF. DNA for the CDR3: TGTGCCAGCAGCTTGTCCCGGGCGGACTATGGCTACACCTTC.

V is TRBV4-3 and J is TRBJ1-6; D gene unclear. The CDR3 runs 16 residues. Germline CDR1 reads LGHNA; CDR2 reads YSLEER. V was trimmed by 0 bases and J by 0 bases, leaving 6 bases between them. The CDR3 loop reads CASSQEGVSYNSPLHF. CDR3 nucleotides: TGCGCCAGCAGCCAAGAAGGTGTCTCCTATAATTCACCCCTCCACTTT.

V usage is TRBV7-2 and J usage is TRBJ2-3; 9 bases align to TRBD2. Germline CDR1 SGHTA, CDR2 FQGNSA. V dropped 4 bases and J dropped 6; count of bases not matched to a gene: 8. The CDR3 loop spans 15 amino acids. The CDR3, as DNA: TGTGCCAGCAGCTCCCATAGCGGGGGTCTGGATACGCAGTATTTT. It is translated as CASSSHSGGLDTQYF.

The chain combines TRBV5-1 with TRBJ1-5, with D possibly TRBD1 on 6 matching bases. The V and J ends lost 4 bases and 4 bases respectively, with 15 bases between them. Germline CDR1 and CDR2: SGHRS and YFSETQ. CDR3 size: 15 residues. The CDR3 DNA follows: TGCGCCAGCAGCCTGGATCCCAGGGGTAATCAGCCCCAGCATTTT. This codes for CASSLDPRGNQPQHF.

This CDR3 reads CASRLGEQFF. The CDR3 DNA reads TGTGCCAGCAGACTCGGGGAGCAGTTCTTC. The rearrangement links TRBV28 to TRBJ2-1; D is unresolved. The CDR3 is 10 residues long. Germline V gene data show CDR1 as MDHEN and CDR2 as SYDVKM. V was shortened by 6 bases and J by 10 bases, with 7 bases between the two germline ends.

CDR3 in amino acids: CASTPPGTDYGYTF. The CDR3 DNA reads as TGTGCCAGCACCCCGCCCGGGACGGACTATGGCTACACCTTC. The chain is built from TRBV6-1 and TRBJ1-2; TRBD1 is a possible D gene (5 bases). The V end was cut by 7 bases, the J end by 3 bases, with 15 bases between. The CDR3 is 14 amino acids. Germline CDR1 and CDR2: MNHNS and SASEGT.

This clone was counted a few times. The chain carries TRBV7-8 and TRBJ2-7, with no clear D. From germline, CDR1 is SGHVS and CDR2 FQNEAQ. This CDR3 is built from 13 residues. The V gene lost 0 bases and the J gene lost 2 bases, with 5 bases spanning the gap. In DNA, the CDR3 is TGTGCCAGCAGCTTAGCGCTGACCTACGAGCAGTACTTC. This codes for CASSLALTYEQYF.

The CDR3 DNA is TGTGCCAGTAGGTACACTGATGGCTACACCTTC. It translates to CASRYTDGYTF. The rearrangement links TRBV19 to TRBJ1-2; D unclear. Between the trimmed V and J ends, which lost 6 bases and 6 bases, there was a span of 8 bases. The CDR3 covers 11 residues. Germline CDR1 and CDR2: LNHDA and SQIVND (reference sequence). Full variable domain (outside the CDR3, taken from reference TRBV19 and TRBJ1-2): DGGITQSPKYLFRKEGQNVTLSCEQNLNHDAMYWYRQDPGQGLRLIYYSQIVNDFQKGDIAEGYSVSREKKESFPLTVTSAQKNPTAFYLCASRYTDGYTFGSGTRLTVV.

The chain employs TRBV28 and TRBJ1-2, with D unresolved. CDR3 size: 15 residues. The V and J ends lost 6 bases and 6 bases respectively, with 20 bases between them. Per germline, CDR1 MDHEN and CDR2 SYDVKM. In DNA form, the CDR3 reads TGTGCCAGCAGAACAACTGAGACCAGAAGTAATGGCTACACCTTC. It yields the protein CASRTTETRSNGYTF.

This chain connects TRBV4-1 to TRBJ2-3, with 10 bases that match TRBD2. Per the germline V gene, CDR1 is MGHRA and CDR2 is YSYEKL. After removal of 0 bases from V and 3 bases from J, the junction contained 6 bases not matched to a gene. This CDR3 region has 17 residues. The CDR3: CASSQEGSGGATDTQYF. In DNA, the CDR3 is TGCGCCAGCAGCCAAGAAGGCAGCGGGGGGGCAACAGATACGCAGTATTTT.

V usage is TRBV10-3 and J usage is TRBJ1-1, with 8 nucleotides matching TRBD1. Per germline, CDR1 ENHRY and CDR2 SYGVKD. This CDR3 contains 14 residues. Trimming took 6 bases from V and 4 from J; bases not matched to a gene: 7. CDR3 DNA sequence: TGTGCCATCAGGGAGACAGGGGTCGGCACTGAAGCTTTCTTT. As protein: CAIRETGVGTEAFF.